Detailed here is one T cell receptor (beta chain). There is no known antigen for this receptor. No base qualities exist here, and no much larger clone lies one base off it. Measured from the cysteine to the phenylalanine, the CDR3 is 15 residues long. CDR3 DNA only is kept here, 45 bases in frame from base 1. Based on the germline V gene, the CDR1 and CDR2 sequences are KGHDR and SFDVKD. Trimming takes 1 base from V and 7 bases from J, and the germline ends sit 10 bases apart. The immunoSEQ Assay, a bias-controlled multiplex PCR, was used to amplify TCRbeta CDR3 regions from genomic DNA. The authors' analysis ran thus. The number of nucleated cells in each sample was estimated by amplification of reference gene primers within the assay. Sequence reads were collapsed and filtered to measure the absolute abundance of every unique TCRbeta CDR3 rearrangement. Productive Simpson clonality was computed per sample as the square root of Simpson's diversity index over productive rearrangements. Drawn from immuneACCESS, this table holds only the in-frame rearrangements with V and J called that TCRdb kept. Clones are partly lost; checked studies trace under half to an unresolved V gene and leave the rest unexplained. V and J calls and clone size are as listed in that table; D and trimming were resolved from the DNA. Counted in this sample were fewer than 250,000 clones; about 89% of them appeared once. Under 5.5% of the sample belongs to the ten largest clones.

The collaborating institutions used their own protocols to collect whole blood in K2EDTA tubes. For TCRbeta analysis, collaborators shipped samples as frozen whole blood, isolated PBMCs, or DNA extracted from either of those sample types. This specimen comes from a study of blood T cell repertoires in COVID-19 (dated by TCRdb to about 2020). Broadly, across the study: Samples covering the acute and convalescent phases of COVID-19 were provided by collaborators in the United States, Italy and Spain. The dataset comprised deeply sampled blood TCRbeta repertoires from subjects exposed to, actively infected with, or recovered from COVID-19. Where available, HLA class I and class II types were taken from metadata supplied by the sample provider and were not determined by assay-based typing. The repertoires were made available in a free public database intended to serve as a resource for research on the immune response to SARS-CoV-2. The prospective study material was composed of cDNA or gDNA derived from T cells, B-cell-depleted T cells, or PBMCs. Samples were obtained from the ongoing ImmuneRACE study (first 160 participants) and from over a thousand subjects provided by 6 global collaborators. A de-identified subject ID, COVID-19 status, age in years and sex were almost always included in the sample metadata. Broader findings and caveats from the paper: Clinical and demographic metadata were provided uncurated, with the amount varying by source and participant.

This receptor was taken from a woman between 40 and 50 years old with acute or convalescent COVID-19. The sample comprised peripheral blood. The chain is encoded by TRBV24-1 joined to TRBJ1-6; no D segment can be confidently identified. The CDR3 sequence is CATSDFWSPNSPLHF. The DNA is TGTGCCACCAGTGATTTCTGGAGTCCGAATTCACCCCTCCACTTT.